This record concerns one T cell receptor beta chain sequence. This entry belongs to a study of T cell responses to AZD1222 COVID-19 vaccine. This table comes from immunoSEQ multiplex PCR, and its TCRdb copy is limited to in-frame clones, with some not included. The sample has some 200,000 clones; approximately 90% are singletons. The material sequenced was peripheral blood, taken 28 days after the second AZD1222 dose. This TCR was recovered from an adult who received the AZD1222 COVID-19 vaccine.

Written as DNA, the CDR3 is TGTGCCAGCAGTGACCGAAAGGGGGCTGGCTTTGGGACGCAGTATTTT. Protein: CASSDRKGAGFGTQYF. The V gene is TRBV6-4, the J gene TRBJ2-3; 7 bases map to TRBD1. The J segment lost 9 bases and the V segment lost 2 bases, leaving 14 bases of the junction unmatched. The germline gives CDR1 MRHNA, CDR2 SNTAGT. The CDR3 contains 16 residues.